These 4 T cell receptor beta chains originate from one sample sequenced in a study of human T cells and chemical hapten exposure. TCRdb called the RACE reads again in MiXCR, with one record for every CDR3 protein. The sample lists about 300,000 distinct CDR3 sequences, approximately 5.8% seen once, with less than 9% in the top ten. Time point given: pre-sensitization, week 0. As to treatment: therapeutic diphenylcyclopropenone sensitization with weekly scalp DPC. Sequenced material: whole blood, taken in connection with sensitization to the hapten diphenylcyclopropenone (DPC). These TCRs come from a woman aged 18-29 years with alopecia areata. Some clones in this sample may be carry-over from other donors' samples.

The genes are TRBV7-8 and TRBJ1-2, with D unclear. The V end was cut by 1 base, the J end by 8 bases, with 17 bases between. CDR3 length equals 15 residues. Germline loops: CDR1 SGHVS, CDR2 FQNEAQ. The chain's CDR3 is CASSLGVEGRGGYTF. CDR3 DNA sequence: TGTGCCAGCAGCTTAGGGGTGGAGGGAAGAGGCGGCTACACCTTC.

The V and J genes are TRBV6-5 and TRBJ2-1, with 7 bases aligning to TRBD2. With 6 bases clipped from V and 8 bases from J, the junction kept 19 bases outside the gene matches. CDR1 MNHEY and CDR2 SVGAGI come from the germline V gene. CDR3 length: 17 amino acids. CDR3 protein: CASRPPLAFSRGDEQFF. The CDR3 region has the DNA TGTGCCAGCAGACCCCCCCTAGCGTTCTCCCGGGGGGATGAGCAGTTCTTC.

The CDR3 region has the DNA TGTGCCAGCAGCCGACAGGGGTCCTTAGCCAAAAACATTCAGTACTTC. The encoded protein is CASSRQGSLAKNIQYF. The chain recombines TRBV27 with TRBJ2-4; 8 bases map to TRBD1. The CDR3 spans 16 residues. J gave up 0 bases and V 6 bases, and 7 bases lay outside the gene matches. CDR1 is MNHEY, CDR2 SMNVEV, per germline (reference sequence).

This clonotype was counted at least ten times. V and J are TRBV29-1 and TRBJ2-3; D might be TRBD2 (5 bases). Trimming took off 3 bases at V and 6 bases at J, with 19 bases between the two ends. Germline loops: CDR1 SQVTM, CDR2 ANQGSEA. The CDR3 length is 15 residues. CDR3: CSVEVGSRGSDTQYF. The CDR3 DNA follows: TGCAGCGTTGAGGTTGGCAGTCGGGGATCGGATACGCAGTATTTT.